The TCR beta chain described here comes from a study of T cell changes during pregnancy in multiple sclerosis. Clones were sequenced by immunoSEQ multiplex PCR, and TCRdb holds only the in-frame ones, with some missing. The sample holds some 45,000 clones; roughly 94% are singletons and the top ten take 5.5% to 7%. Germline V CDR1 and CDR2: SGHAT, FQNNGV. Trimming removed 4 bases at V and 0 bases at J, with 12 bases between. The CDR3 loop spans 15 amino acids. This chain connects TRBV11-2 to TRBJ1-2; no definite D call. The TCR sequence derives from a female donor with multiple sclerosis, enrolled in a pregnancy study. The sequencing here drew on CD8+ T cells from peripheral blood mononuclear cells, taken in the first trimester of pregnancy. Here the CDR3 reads CASSSMILSNYGYTF. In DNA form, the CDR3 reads TGTGCCAGCAGCTCTATGATCCTTTCTAACTATGGCTACACCTTC. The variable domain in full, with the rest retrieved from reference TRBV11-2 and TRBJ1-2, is EAGVAQSPRYKIIEKRQSVAFWCNPISGHATLYWYQQILGQGPKLLIQFQNNGVVDDSQLPKDRFSAERLKGVDSTLKIQPAKLEDSAVYLCASSSMILSNYGYTFGSGTRLTVV.